The 2 T cell receptor beta chains presented below share a single source sample, sequenced in a study of regulatory T cells in long-lasting Graves disease. iRepertoire HTBI primers and Arm-PCR of CDR3 regions built TCR beta libraries. TCRdb re-analysed the multiplex PCR reads in MiXCR, keeping a single row per CDR3 protein. The table has about 660,000 distinct CDR3 sequences, around 30% seen once. Stated time point: persistent/refractory GD, antithyroid drugs over 5 years with positive TRAb. RNA isolated from PBMCs was used to make the TCR library. The source was peripheral blood mononuclear cells (PBMCs), collected when the disease was refractory, from a patient treated with antithyroid drugs. These receptors came from a female donor with Graves disease.

The rearrangement links TRBV30 to TRBJ1-2; TRBD1 matches 10 bases. V was pared by 8 bases and J by 4 bases, with 16 bases of the junction left unmatched. The CDR3 consists of 16 residues. Germline CDR1 is GTSNPN and CDR2 is SVGIG (reference sequence). The CDR3 here is CARRGTGELRGYGYTF. DNA for the CDR3: TGTGCCCGTCGCGGGACAGGGGAACTTCGAGGCTATGGCTACACCTTC.

The V gene is TRBV5-1, the J gene TRBJ2-5; D not certain. Trimming shortened V by 0 bases and J by 5 bases, and 11 bases separated the two germline ends. The CDR3 loop spans 14 amino acids. CDR1 and CDR2 from the germline V gene are SGHRS and YFSETQ. CDR3 loop: CASSLVPATETQYF. In nucleotides, the CDR3 is TGCGCCAGCAGCTTGGTCCCGGCCACGGAGACCCAGTACTTC.